These 32 T cell receptor beta chains were sequenced from one sample in a study of shared clonotypes between healthy human individuals. Libraries were prepared by immunoSEQ multiplex PCR; TCRdb keeps only in-frame clonotypes and omits some of them. Here the sample spans millions of clones, approximately 95% being singletons. The sample taken for sequencing was naive CD4+ T cells from PBMCs. Subset noted: CD45RA+ positively selected. These receptors were taken from a man aged 18 to 29 in good health. Some clones in this sample may be carry-over from other donors' samples.

The chain couples TRBV6-1 to TRBJ2-3; tentative D call: TRBD1 (5 bases). The germline CDR1 and CDR2 sequences are MNHNS and SASEGT. Trimming took 8 bases from V and 6 from J, leaving 9 bases between them. This CDR3 spans 11 amino acids. This CDR3 is CASWGADTQYF. The CDR3 nucleotides read TGTGCCAGCTGGGGCGCGGATACGCAGTATTTT.

V is TRBV21-1 and J is TRBJ2-1; no check of the table's D call, TRBD1, against the DNA was made. TRBV21-1 is a listed pseudogene. This CDR3 spans 12 amino acids. The chain's CDR3 is CASSGPLGEQFF. Here the CDR3 DNA reads TGTGCCAGCAGCGGGCCCCTGGGTGAGCAGTTCTTC.

The gene calls are TRBV7-8 and TRBJ2-1, with TRBD2 matching over 11 bases. The ends lost 1 base at V and 8 bases at J; junction bases unmatched: 7. Looked up from germline, CDR1 is SGHVS and CDR2 is FQNEAQ. The CDR3 totals 16 residues. The CDR3 DNA reads TGTGCCAGCAGCTTAGGACTAGCGGGATGGGGGGATGAGCAGTTCTTC. Protein: CASSLGLAGWGDEQFF.

The gene calls are TRBV6-6 and TRBJ2-7, with 8 bases aligning to TRBD1. The CDR3 has 15 residues. The trim removed 4 bases at V and 6 bases at J, leaving 11 bases unmatched. Per germline, CDR1 MNHNY and CDR2 SVGAGI (reference sequence). CDR3 nucleotide sequence: TGTGCCAGCAGTTCCCTGAAGGCAGGGGGCCTCGAGCAGTACTTC. Protein: CASSSLKAGGLEQYF.

The genes are TRBV7-8 and TRBJ2-3; the D is unclear. There are 13 residues in the CDR3. The germline V gene encodes CDR1 SGHVS and CDR2 FQNEAQ. V dropped 5 bases and J dropped 4 bases, with 10 bases sitting between them. CDR3 in amino acids: CASSHHWADTQYF. The CDR3 nucleotides are TGTGCCAGCAGCCACCATTGGGCAGATACGCAGTATTTT.

In nucleotides, the CDR3 is TGTGCCAGCAGTTCGCCTTTTCGAGGAACCTACGAGCAGTACTTC. Translation: CASSSPFRGTYEQYF. The chain uses TRBV6-5 and TRBJ2-7, with D uncertain. Germline loops: CDR1 MNHEY, CDR2 SVGAGI. This CDR3 region has 15 residues. The V and J ends lost 4 bases and 2 bases respectively, with 15 bases between them.

V and J are TRBV18 and TRBJ1-5; no reliable D call. The germline gives CDR1 KGHSH, CDR2 LQKENI. This CDR3 is built from 15 residues. Deletions cut 0 bases from V and 7 bases from J, with 13 bases between. This CDR3 reads CASSPPEGIGQPQHF. The CDR3 DNA follows: TGTGCCAGCTCACCACCGGAGGGAATCGGCCAGCCCCAGCATTTT.

V gene TRBV23-1 combines with J gene TRBJ2-3; 7 bases match TRBD1. TRBV23-1 is known as an ORF, though its function is uncertain. The CDR3 has 18 residues. V was clipped by 0 bases and J by 3 bases; unmatched bases: 12. DNA for the CDR3: TGCGCCAGCAGTCAATCGATTCGTAGGACAGGAGCGACAGATACGCAGTATTTT. This translates into CASSQSIRRTGATDTQYF.

The V and J genes are TRBV6-1 and TRBJ2-1; D uncertain. This CDR3 comprises 16 residues. Trimming pared 4 bases from V and 1 base from J, leaving 14 bases between. Germline V gene sequence: CDR1 MNHNS, CDR2 SASEGT. The CDR3 region has the DNA TGTGCCAGCAGTGGCCGCGAGCGTAAATCCTACAATGAGCAGTTCTTC. Encoded protein: CASSGRERKSYNEQFF.

The chain joins TRBV5-1 to TRBJ1-2; D perhaps matches TRBD1 (5 bases). Per the germline V gene, CDR1 is SGHRS and CDR2 is YFSETQ. The CDR3 is 15 residues long. Trimming left V 0 bases short and J 5 bases short, with 14 bases between. CDR3 coding DNA: TGCGCCAGCAGCTTGGGGGACGAGGCCCTATATGGCTACACCTTC. Encoded protein: CASSLGDEALYGYTF.

In its sample, this clone was seen once. The J gene is TRBJ2-5, the V gene TRBV9, with 7 bases aligning to TRBD2. The CDR3 consists of 18 residues. Looked up from germline, CDR1 is SGDLS and CDR2 is YYNGEE. Trimming took 2 bases from V and 4 from J; bases not matched to a gene: 17. The CDR3 sequence: CASSVGGLAVLRGETQYF. The CDR3 DNA reads TGTGCCAGCAGCGTGGGCGGGCTAGCGGTTCTAAGGGGAGAGACCCAGTACTTC.

For this clone: This specimen includes other DNA sequences encoding the same CDR3. The J gene is TRBJ2-5, the V gene TRBV6-6; 7 bases match TRBD2. The germline V gene has CDR1 MNHNY and CDR2 SVGAGI (reference sequence). The CDR3 consists of 14 residues. J gave up 2 bases and V 0 bases, and 0 bases lay outside the gene matches. The CDR3 sequence is CASSYSGGQETQYF. The CDR3 nucleotides are TGTGCCAGCAGTTACTCGGGAGGGCAAGAGACCCAGTACTTC.

The table lists this clone with a count of one. At the DNA level, this CDR3 is encoded by other sequences in the same sample as well. This chain links TRBV28 with TRBJ2-2; D remains ambiguous. Germline V CDR1 and CDR2: MDHEN, SYDVKM. This CDR3 has 15 residues. Trimming removed 6 bases from V and 1 base from J, with 12 bases in between. Here the CDR3 DNA reads TGTGCCAGCAGCCTCCTTGCCGGGAACACCGGGGAGCTGTTTTTT. It specifies CASSLLAGNTGELFF.

This clone was seen a few times. The V gene is TRBV6-1, the J gene TRBJ1-1; D remains unclear. V gave up 2 bases and J gave up 11 bases, with 12 bases separating them. The CDR3 loop spans 12 amino acids. Per germline, CDR1 MNHNS and CDR2 SASEGT. The CDR3 spells CASSEFMGMAFF. The DNA for the CDR3 is TGTGCCAGCAGTGAATTCATGGGCATGGCTTTCTTT.

This rearrangement joins TRBV11-2 to TRBJ1-2; D remains unclear. The CDR3 covers 13 residues. Germline values: CDR1 SGHAT, CDR2 FQNNGV. Between the trimmed V and J ends, which lost 10 bases and 4 bases, there was a span of 16 bases. This chain's CDR3 is CATTRGAGYGYTF. CDR3 nucleotides: TGTGCCACCACCCGAGGAGCGGGCTATGGCTACACCTTC.

This rearrangement joins TRBV18 to TRBJ2-7; TRBD2 matches at 12 bases. The germline V gene has CDR1 KGHSH and CDR2 LQKENI. CDR3 length equals 17 residues. V dropped 6 bases and J dropped 3; count of bases not matched to a gene: 12. For the CDR3, the DNA is TGTGCCAGCTCGTCGCTAGCGGGAGGGGGGGATGGCTACGAGCAGTACTTC. Its translation is CASSSLAGGGDGYEQYF.

The CDR3 sequence is CASSPDSYTGELFF. CDR3 sequence (DNA): TGTGCCAGCTCACCGGACTCGTACACCGGGGAGCTGTTTTTT. The chain has TRBV18 and TRBJ2-2, with D possibly being TRBD2 (5 bases). V was pared by 3 bases and J by 3 bases, with 8 bases between. CDR1 and CDR2 (germline): KGHSH, LQKENI. The CDR3 spans 14 residues.

The chain uses TRBV6-6 and TRBJ2-7; 13 nucleotides agree with TRBD2. CDR3 length: 15 residues. The V gene's germline CDR1 is MNHNY and CDR2 SVGAGI (reference sequence). Trimming removed 0 bases from V and 4 bases from J; junction bases left unmatched: 0. CDR3: CASSYSLAGGYEQYF. The CDR3 bases are TGTGCCAGCAGTTACTCACTAGCGGGAGGGTACGAGCAGTACTTC.

The chain is built from TRBV5-1 and TRBJ2-5; TRBD2 agrees at 10 bases. Germline CDR1 is SGHRS and CDR2 is YFSETQ. V shed 1 base and J 4 bases; nucleotides not matched to a gene: 4. The CDR3 has 15 amino acids. The CDR3 DNA is TGCGCCAGCAGCTTGACTAGCGGGAATAGAGAGACCCAGTACTTC. Protein sequence: CASSLTSGNRETQYF. Supplemented by reference TRBV5-1 and TRBJ2-5, the full variable domain reads KAGVTQTPRYLIKTRGQQVTLSCSPISGHRSVSWYQQTPGQGLQFLFEYFSETQRNKGNFPGRFSGRQFSNSRSEMNVSTLELGDSALYLCASSLTSGNRETQYFGPGTRLLVL.

This chain links TRBV15 with TRBJ1-5; the D gene is possibly TRBD1 (5 bases). The CDR3 has 14 residues. The ends were cut back, 3 bases at V and 3 bases at J, with 9 bases in the middle. Germline CDR1 and CDR2: LNHNV and YYDKDF (reference sequence). Here the CDR3 DNA reads TGTGCCACCAGCAGTCGACAGACCAATCAGCCCCAGCATTTT. Translating it yields CATSSRQTNQPQHF.

V usage is TRBV6-5 and J usage is TRBJ1-5, with TRBD1 matching over 9 bases. This CDR3 is built from 16 residues. Germline V gene sequence: CDR1 MNHEY, CDR2 SVGAGI. V lost 4 bases, J lost 5 bases, and 9 bases stayed unmatched. The CDR3 loop is CASSSDRQGVDQPQHF. CDR3 in DNA: TGTGCCAGCAGTTCCGACCGACAGGGGGTCGATCAGCCCCAGCATTTT.

This chain connects TRBV11-2 to TRBJ2-7; D perhaps matches TRBD1 (5 bases). CDR3 length: 16 residues. CDR1 is SGHAT, CDR2 FQNNGV, per germline. V dropped 3 bases and J dropped 0 bases, with 15 bases sitting between them. The CDR3 reads CASSFFSGRASYEQYF. DNA of the CDR3: TGTGCCAGCAGCTTTTTCTCCGGCAGGGCCTCCTACGAGCAGTACTTC.

This clone was detected a few times. This chain joins TRBV30 and TRBJ1-5; the D gene is possibly TRBD1 (6 bases). This CDR3 spans 13 amino acids. Trimming took off 5 bases at V and 8 bases at J, with 16 bases between the two ends. Germline loops: CDR1 GTSNPN, CDR2 SVGIG (reference sequence). The CDR3 region has the DNA TGTGCCTGGGGGCTAGGGGGTGGAGAGCCCCAGCATTTT. This translates into CAWGLGGGEPQHF.

This clone has only one observation. This chain joins TRBV27 and TRBJ2-1; D is uncertain. Between the trimmed V and J ends, which lost 8 bases and 10 bases, there was a span of 15 bases. The CDR3 is 12 residues long. Germline V gene data show CDR1 as MNHEY and CDR2 as SMNVEV (reference sequence). CDR3 sequence: CASSFRRGEQFF. CDR3 DNA sequence: TGTGCCAGCTCATTCCGACGCGGCGAGCAGTTCTTC.

This clone was detected once. V and J are TRBV6-5 and TRBJ1-2; D gene uncertain. The V end lost 6 bases, the J end lost 4 bases, and 12 bases lay between the germline ends. There are 13 residues in the CDR3. Germline V gives CDR1 MNHEY, CDR2 SVGAGI. The CDR3 reads CASRAHMTYGYTF. Here the CDR3 DNA reads TGTGCCAGCAGAGCCCACATGACCTATGGCTACACCTTC.

This chain joins TRBV28 and TRBJ2-2; 8 bases map to TRBD1. V gave up 5 bases and J gave up 5 bases; unmatched junction bases: 7. The CDR3 length is 15 residues. Per the germline V gene, CDR1 is MDHEN and CDR2 is SYDVKM. This chain's CDR3 is CASSLGDRLTGELFF. The CDR3 DNA sequence: TGTGCCAGCAGTCTAGGGGACAGGCTGACCGGGGAGCTGTTTTTT. Looking up the rest from reference TRBV28 and TRBJ2-2 gives the full variable domain: DVKVTQSSRYLVKRTGEKVFLECVQDMDHENMFWYRQDPGLGLRLIYFSYDVKMKEKGDIPEGYSVSREKKERFSLILESASTNQTSMYLCASSLGDRLTGELFFGEGSRLTVL.

This clone showed up just once. The chain combines TRBV19 with TRBJ1-2, with D maybe TRBD1 (5 bases). The CDR3 runs to 13 residues. Germline CDR1 and CDR2: LNHDA and SQIVND (reference sequence). V lost 5 bases and J lost 4, with 11 bases in between. The CDR3 protein is CASSSQGPYGYTF. CDR3 bases: TGTGCCAGTAGTTCCCAGGGACCCTATGGCTACACCTTC.

CDR3 nucleotides: TGTGCCAGCAGCGTAGGGGTGTCGGGTGAAAAACTGTTTTTT. Translated: CASSVGVSGEKLFF. J is TRBJ1-4 and V is TRBV9; D gene ambiguous. The CDR3 sequence is 14 residues long. Germline CDR1 SGDLS, CDR2 YYNGEE. V lost 0 bases to trimming and J lost 7 bases, with 10 bases between them.

This clone was seen a single time. The chain uses TRBV28 and TRBJ1-2, with no clear D. There are 12 residues in the CDR3. V lost 4 bases and J lost 5, with 8 bases in between. Germline values: CDR1 MDHEN, CDR2 SYDVKM. Written as DNA, the CDR3 is TGTGCCAGCAGTTGGCGGTTGTATGGCTACACCTTC. Translating it yields CASSWRLYGYTF.

The rearrangement joins TRBV30 to TRBJ1-2, with D possibly TRBD1 on 5 matching bases. Germline CDR1 is GTSNPN and CDR2 is SVGIG (reference sequence). This CDR3 region has 15 residues. Between the trimmed V and J ends, which lost 1 base and 4 bases, there was a span of 16 bases. The CDR3 bases are TGTGCCTGGAGTGGGGGGACTGGGTCTGTCTATGGCTACACCTTC. It yields the protein CAWSGGTGSVYGYTF.

The J gene is TRBJ2-3, the V gene TRBV5-1; 9 nucleotides line up with TRBD2. The CDR3 runs 17 residues. Losses at the gene ends were 4 bases for V and 2 bases for J; bases not matched to a gene: 11. CDR1 is SGHRS, CDR2 YFSETQ, per germline. CDR3 DNA: TGCGCCAGCAGCCGGTCGACTAGCGGAGCGTACACAGATACGCAGTATTTT. It translates to CASSRSTSGAYTDTQYF. Looking up the rest from reference TRBV5-1 and TRBJ2-3 gives the full variable domain: KAGVTQTPRYLIKTRGQQVTLSCSPISGHRSVSWYQQTPGQGLQFLFEYFSETQRNKGNFPGRFSGRQFSNSRSEMNVSTLELGDSALYLCASSRSTSGAYTDTQYFGPGTRLTVL.

This clone has a single count. The chain has TRBV28 and TRBJ1-4; tentative D call: TRBD1 (5 bases). This CDR3 comprises 15 residues. Germline V gene data show CDR1 as MDHEN and CDR2 as SYDVKM. V was trimmed by 2 bases and J by 8 bases, leaving 15 bases between them. CDR3 DNA sequence: TGTGCCAGCAGTTTAATGGGGGGATTCGTCGAAAAACTGTTTTTT. This translates into CASSLMGGFVEKLFF. The full variable domain, in which reference TRBV28 and TRBJ1-4 provide the parts outside the CDR3, is DVKVTQSSRYLVKRTGEKVFLECVQDMDHENMFWYRQDPGLGLRLIYFSYDVKMKEKGDIPEGYSVSREKKERFSLILESASTNQTSMYLCASSLMGGFVEKLFFGSGTQLSVL.